This passage covers 10 T cell receptor beta chains from one sample sequenced in a study of T cell repertoires in cytomegalovirus infection. Antigen specificity for these receptors is unknown. TCRdb processed the reads anew with MiXCR; each CDR3 protein has one entry. The sample contains some 500,000 distinct CDR3 sequences, just under 40% of which appear only once. The material was cultured PBMCs, obtained from culture after CMV antigen stimulation. The receptors here all came from a human donor in good health (CMV status not recorded). Some clones in this sample may be carry-over from other donors' samples.

The chain recombines TRBV27 with TRBJ2-1; no definite D call. Looked up from germline, CDR1 is MNHEY and CDR2 is SMNVEV (reference sequence). This CDR3 is built from 14 residues. V was pared by 6 bases and J by 0 bases, with 9 bases between. The CDR3 region is CASSVYGSYNEQFF. Written as DNA, the CDR3 is TGTGCCAGCAGCGTCTATGGCTCCTACAATGAGCAGTTCTTC.

The chain has TRBV7-9 and TRBJ2-3; D gene unclear. V shed 8 bases and J shed 8 bases, with 14 bases lying between them. The CDR3 sequence is 12 residues long. CDR1 SEHNR and CDR2 FQNEAQ come from the germline V gene (reference sequence). CDR3 nucleotide sequence: TGTGCCAGCGGAGCATACTCGGTTACGCAGTATTTT. Residues: CASGAYSVTQYF.

The chain is built from TRBV11-2 and TRBJ2-5, with 8 bases lining up with TRBD2. The CDR3 totals 14 residues. Germline CDR1 reads SGHAT; CDR2 reads FQNNGV. V was clipped by 5 bases and J by 4 bases; unmatched bases: 6. The CDR3 sequence: CASSQYSGAETQYF. The CDR3 nucleotides are TGTGCCAGCAGCCAATATAGCGGGGCAGAGACCCAGTACTTC.

This clonotype was seen more than once but under ten times. V is TRBV7-2 and J is TRBJ2-5; TRBD2 matches at 8 bases. There are 15 residues in the CDR3. The germline CDR1 and CDR2 sequences are SGHTA and FQGNSA. V shed 5 bases and J 2 bases; nucleotides not matched to a gene: 7. CDR3 nucleotide sequence: TGTGCCAGCAGCCGCATCAGACTAGCGCAAGAGACCCAGTACTTC. It encodes CASSRIRLAQETQYF.

This clonotype has at least ten counts. The rearrangement joins TRBV7-2 to TRBJ2-7; a weak D match, TRBD2 (6 bases). The CDR3 extends over 14 amino acids. The germline V and J ends were trimmed by 5 bases and 6 bases, with 17 bases remaining between them. CDR1 SGHTA and CDR2 FQGNSA come from the germline V gene. The chain's CDR3 is CASSATPGGSEQYF. CDR3 nucleotide sequence: TGTGCCAGCAGCGCAACTCCCGGAGGGAGCGAGCAGTACTTC.

The gene calls are TRBV29-1 and TRBJ2-7, with 7 bases identical to TRBD1. This CDR3 region has 13 residues. V gave up 1 base and J gave up 4 bases; unmatched junction bases: 4. Germline-derived CDR1 and CDR2 are SQVTM and ANQGSEA. Written as DNA, the CDR3 is TGCAGCGTTGAAGGGGACAGACCATACGAGCAGTACTTC. Translation: CSVEGDRPYEQYF.

The V call is TRBV6-5, the J call TRBJ2-1; the D is unclear. Germline V gene data show CDR1 as MNHEY and CDR2 as SVGAGI. The CDR3 contains 15 residues. Between the trimmed V and J ends, which lost 5 bases and 4 bases, there was a span of 15 bases. For the CDR3, the DNA is TGTGCCAGCAGTACCTCGACTGGAGCTTACAATGAGCAGTTCTTC. Residues: CASSTSTGAYNEQFF.

V is TRBV7-2 and J is TRBJ2-3; perhaps TRBD2 as D (6 bases). The germline V gene encodes CDR1 SGHTA and CDR2 FQGNSA. V lost 6 bases and J 6 bases, leaving 13 bases between the germline ends. The CDR3 runs to 13 residues. Here the CDR3 DNA reads TGTGCCAGCAGGGGGGTAGCGGCTGATACGCAGTATTTT. Protein sequence: CASRGVAADTQYF.

This clonotype has only a few counts. The chain employs TRBV11-2 and TRBJ2-5; TRBD1 matches 8 bases. The CDR3 has 12 amino acids. CDR1 and CDR2 from the germline V gene are SGHAT and FQNNGV. The trim removed 8 bases at V and 1 base at J, leaving 0 bases unmatched. CDR3 DNA: TGTGCCAGCGACAGGGGCCAAGAGACCCAGTACTTC. It yields the protein CASDRGQETQYF.

The V gene is TRBV6-6, the J gene TRBJ1-1, with D perhaps TRBD1 (6 bases). V dropped 2 bases and J dropped 0 bases, with 16 bases sitting between them. The V gene's germline CDR1 is MNHNY and CDR2 SVGAGI (reference sequence). The CDR3 totals 17 residues. Written as DNA, the CDR3 is TGTGCCAGCAGTTACCCCCTAACAGGGCCGCTGAACACTGAAGCTTTCTTT. The encoded protein is CASSYPLTGPLNTEAFF.